A single sample gave rise to the 8 T cell receptor beta chains below, sequenced in a study of cytomegalovirus exposure and HLA in healthy donors. The PCR contained 60 Vbeta and 13 Jbeta primers. Using immunoSEQ multiplex PCR, the repertoire was profiled, and TCRdb retains in-frame clones only, with some absent. Of 200,000 to 250,000 clones detected, 76% appear once; the ten largest clones hold under 0.8%. Sequencing used PBMCs. The receptors stem from a young man in good health and CMV-seronegative.

The chain has TRBV10-2 and TRBJ2-3; tentatively, D is TRBD1 (6 bases). The CDR3 consists of 13 residues. V was shortened by 0 bases and J by 8 bases, with 9 bases between the two germline ends. Germline V gene lookup returns CDR1 WSHSY and CDR2 SAAADI. CDR3 DNA sequence: TGCGCCAGCAGTGAGTCTAAAGGGGGTACGCAGTATTTT. Protein product: CASSESKGGTQYF.

The sample holds a few counts of this clone. The chain carries TRBV30 and TRBJ2-3; 7 positions match TRBD2. The CDR3 covers 16 residues. With 0 bases clipped from V and 2 bases from J, the junction kept 8 bases outside the gene matches. Germline assignment: CDR1 GTSNPN and CDR2 SVGIG (reference sequence). In DNA, the CDR3 is TGTGCCTGGAGTGTGTCTGGCGGGAGTTCCACAGATACGCAGTATTTT. Its protein product is CAWSVSGGSSTDTQYF.

The rearrangement uses TRBV5-5 and TRBJ2-3; weak D call: TRBD2 (7 bases). Trimming stripped 2 bases from V and 2 bases from J, with 15 bases between. The CDR3 consists of 16 residues. Germline CDR1 SGHKS, CDR2 YYEKEE (reference sequence). DNA of the CDR3: TGTGCCAGCAGCTTCAGAGGGAGGGGGGACACAGATACGCAGTATTTT. This translates into CASSFRGRGDTDTQYF.

This chain connects TRBV9 to TRBJ2-7; 8 positions match TRBD2. The CDR3 length is 14 residues. Germline V gene data show CDR1 as SGDLS and CDR2 as YYNGEE. Trimming cost V 0 bases and J 2 bases; bases outside gene matches: 1. DNA of the CDR3: TGTGCCAGCAGCGTAGCGGGAGGGCCCTACGAGCAGTACTTC. This translates into CASSVAGGPYEQYF. Looking up the rest from reference TRBV9 and TRBJ2-7 gives the full variable domain: DSGVTQTPKHLITATGQRVTLRCSPRSGDLSVYWYQQSLDQGLQFLIQYYNGEERAKGNILERFSAQQFPDLHSELNLSSLELGDSALYFCASSVAGGPYEQYFGPGTRLTVT.

The chain carries TRBV27 and TRBJ1-5, with 7 nucleotides matching TRBD1. The CDR3 runs 13 residues. The V segment lost 2 bases and the J segment 7 bases; nucleotides outside the gene matches: 2. Germline lookup yields CDR1 MNHEY and CDR2 SMNVEV (reference sequence). Written as DNA, the CDR3 is TGTGCCAGCAGTTTACTAGGGGGCCAGCCCCAGCATTTT. This encodes CASSLLGGQPQHF.

V usage is TRBV4-2 and J usage is TRBJ2-3, with TRBD2 matching 8 bases. This CDR3 region has 15 residues. Per germline, CDR1 LGHNA and CDR2 YNFKEQ. The V segment lost 1 base and the J segment 2 bases; nucleotides outside the gene matches: 2. Written as DNA, the CDR3 is TGTGCCAGCAGCCAAGGGACTAGCCCCACAGATACGCAGTATTTT. The encoded protein is CASSQGTSPTDTQYF.

The chain's CDR3 is CASSLWTGNNYGYTF. Written as DNA, the CDR3 is TGTGCCAGCAGCCTCTGGACAGGGAATAACTATGGCTACACCTTC. V usage is TRBV7-2 and J usage is TRBJ1-2; 8 nucleotides align to TRBD1. The CDR3 extends over 15 amino acids. CDR1 and CDR2 from the germline V gene are SGHTA and FQGNSA. With V trimmed by 5 bases and J by 1 base, 6 bases remained unmatched.

This chain joins TRBV2 and TRBJ1-6; the match to TRBD1 covers 9 bases. The CDR3 length is 15 residues. CDR1 is SNHLY, CDR2 FYNNEI, per germline. V gave up 2 bases and J gave up 5 bases; unmatched junction bases: 1. The CDR3 protein is CASSERDRDNSPLHF. In DNA, the CDR3 is TGTGCCAGCAGTGAACGGGACAGGGATAATTCACCCCTCCACTTT.